The 32 T cell receptor beta chains below were found in one sample sequenced in a study of neurological immune-mediated disorders. Each CDR3 protein is one row after TCRdb ran MiXCR on the 5' RACE reads. This table has tens of thousands of distinct CDR3 sequences, around 4.6% appearing once. Sequencing was performed on PBMCs. These receptors originate from a woman in her twenties or thirties with multiple sclerosis.

This clonotype has a handful of counts. The J gene is TRBJ2-3, the V gene TRBV20-1; TRBD2 matches at 7 bases. There are 15 residues in the CDR3. The germline V gene has CDR1 DFQATT and CDR2 SNEGSKA (reference sequence). After removal of 6 bases from V and 2 bases from J, the junction contained 11 bases not matched to a gene. The CDR3 reads CSAPSTGRVTDTQYF. The CDR3 DNA sequence: TGCAGTGCCCCGTCTACGGGGAGGGTCACAGATACGCAGTATTTT.

The sample holds many counts of this clonotype. The chain combines TRBV5-6 with TRBJ2-7; TRBD1 aligns across 8 bases. V was clipped by 3 bases and J by 3 bases; unmatched bases: 8. CDR1 is SGHDT, CDR2 YYEEEE, per germline. There are 15 residues in the CDR3. The CDR3 spells CASSSRHRGVYEQYF. As DNA, the CDR3 is TGTGCCAGCAGCTCGAGGCACAGGGGGGTCTACGAGCAGTACTTC.

This clonotype was seen many times. J is TRBJ1-2 and V is TRBV15, with D uncertain. CDR1 LNHNV and CDR2 YYDKDF come from the germline V gene (reference sequence). The length of the CDR3 is 12 residues. Between the trimmed V and J ends, which lost 4 bases and 8 bases, there was a span of 11 bases. CDR3 residues: CATSTAQLGYTF. The CDR3 DNA reads as TGTGCCACCAGCACGGCTCAGTTGGGCTACACCTTC.

The table lists this clonotype with many counts. This chain joins TRBV30 and TRBJ2-2, with TRBD2 matching over 9 bases. The germline V gene encodes CDR1 GTSNPN and CDR2 SVGIG (reference sequence). V was clipped by 5 bases and J by 2 bases; unmatched bases: 6. The CDR3 has 15 amino acids. The CDR3 DNA follows: TGTGCCTGGGGAGGGACTAGCACAAACACCGGGGAGCTGTTTTTT. Translated, it gives CAWGGTSTNTGELFF.

This clonotype was counted at least ten times. The gene calls are TRBV20-1 and TRBJ1-4; weak D call: TRBD1 (5 bases). V was pared by 5 bases and J by 7 bases, with 17 bases between. The germline V gene has CDR1 DFQATT and CDR2 SNEGSKA (reference sequence). There are 14 residues in the CDR3. The DNA of the CDR3 is TGCAGTGCTCCCAAGCCGGGGCTGTCTGAAAAACTGTTTTTT. The encoded protein is CSAPKPGLSEKLFF.

The genes are TRBV12-3 or TRBV12-4 and TRBJ1-2; D remains ambiguous. The ends were cut back, 5 bases at V and 0 bases at J, with 13 bases in the middle. The CDR3 consists of 15 residues. The CDR3 region is CASSATLRANYGYTF. The CDR3, as DNA: TGTGCCAGCAGTGCGACCCTGAGGGCTAACTATGGCTACACCTTC.

In its sample, this clonotype was seen a few times. The V gene is TRBV20-1, the J gene TRBJ1-2; D remains ambiguous. The ends were cut back, 5 bases at V and 6 bases at J, with 10 bases in the middle. Germline CDR1 reads DFQATT; CDR2 reads SNEGSKA (reference sequence). This CDR3 spans 11 amino acids. CDR3 DNA: TGCAGTGCTCACGGTTTGGATGGCTACACCTTC. Translated: CSAHGLDGYTF.

The chain employs TRBV6-1 and TRBJ2-1, with D uncertain. Trimming stripped 4 bases from V and 5 bases from J, with 21 bases between. In germline, CDR1 is MNHNS, CDR2 SASEGT. The CDR3 is 17 residues long. CDR3 residues: CASSGWDGFLWNNEQFF. Written as DNA, the CDR3 is TGTGCCAGCAGTGGGTGGGATGGTTTCCTTTGGAACAATGAGCAGTTCTTC.

Ten or more counts support this clonotype. The gene calls are TRBV24-1 and TRBJ1-2; D is perhaps TRBD1 (6 bases). This CDR3 spans 18 amino acids. CDR1 and CDR2 from the germline V gene are KGHDR and SFDVKD. The germline V and J ends were trimmed by 4 bases and 2 bases, with 22 bases remaining between them. The CDR3 protein is CATSEGKPKDSRNYGYTF. CDR3 nucleotide sequence: TGTGCCACCAGTGAGGGAAAACCTAAGGACAGCCGGAACTATGGCTACACCTTC.

This clonotype has a count of ten or more. The gene calls are TRBV2 and TRBJ2-1; 9 nucleotides align to TRBD1. This CDR3 region has 17 residues. V lost 5 bases and J lost 0; bases outside the gene matches: 8. The germline CDR1 and CDR2 sequences are SNHLY and FYNNEI. CDR3 sequence reads: CASSTSGQGSSYNEQFF. In DNA form, the CDR3 reads TGTGCCAGCAGTACAAGCGGACAGGGGAGCTCCTACAATGAGCAGTTCTTC.

This clonotype was observed a few times. The CDR3 loop reads CASKVYAGGRTDTQYF. In nucleotides, the CDR3 is TGTGCCAGCAAAGTATACGCGGGGGGGAGAACAGATACGCAGTATTTT. The chain is built from TRBV12-3 or TRBV12-4 and TRBJ2-3; TRBD2 matches at 9 bases. CDR3 length: 16 residues. V shed 7 bases and J 3 bases; nucleotides not matched to a gene: 11.

This clonotype occurred many times. The genes are TRBV12-3 or TRBV12-4 and TRBJ1-6; no clear D gene. Deletions cut 6 bases from V and 8 bases from J, with 8 bases between. There are 12 residues in the CDR3. The CDR3 DNA sequence: TGTGCCAGCAGGGCACGGTATTCACCCCTCCACTTT. This gives the protein CASRARYSPLHF.

V and J are TRBV6-2 or TRBV6-3 and TRBJ2-7; no firm D call. The germline V and J ends were trimmed by 9 bases and 5 bases, with 11 bases remaining between them. CDR1 is MNHEY, CDR2 SVGEGT, per germline. This CDR3 has 11 amino acids. The CDR3 nucleotides are TGTGCCAGTTCGGAGACCCACGAGCAGTACTTC. Its translation: CASSETHEQYF.

This clonotype was detected ten times or more. The chain combines TRBV5-6 with TRBJ1-2; 9 bases are shared with TRBD1. The CDR3 runs to 15 residues. The germline V gene encodes CDR1 SGHDT and CDR2 YYEEEE. The V and J ends lost 2 bases and 4 bases, in that order; junction bases with no gene match: 6. In DNA form, the CDR3 reads TGTGCCAGCAGCTTAGGGGACAGGGCTGCCTATGGCTACACCTTC. Translated: CASSLGDRAAYGYTF.

Many counts were recorded for this clonotype. This rearrangement joins TRBV24-1 to TRBJ2-5; 10 bases fit TRBD2. V dropped 1 base and J dropped 5; count of bases not matched to a gene: 3. Germline V lookup: CDR1 KGHDR, CDR2 SFDVKD. CDR3 length: 15 amino acids. The CDR3 loop reads CATSDLTSGDETQYF. The CDR3 coding sequence is TGTGCCACCAGTGATTTAACTAGCGGGGATGAGACCCAGTACTTC.

This clonotype was found many times. DNA for the CDR3: TGTGCCAGCAGCGTCCATCTTTACGGGGAGCTGTTTTTT. This sequence encodes CASSVHLYGELFF. The rearrangement uses TRBV7-3 and TRBJ2-2; D is unresolved. The V gene lost 5 bases and the J gene lost 7 bases, with 11 bases spanning the gap. Germline lookup yields CDR1 SGHTA and CDR2 FQGTGA. The CDR3 spans 13 residues. The full variable domain, with the rest looked up from reference TRBV7-3 and TRBJ2-2, is GAGVSQTPSNKVTEKGKYVELRCDPISGHTALYWYRQSLGQGPEFLIYFQGTGAADDSGLPNDRFFAVRPEGSVSTLKIQRTERGDSAVYLCASSVHLYGELFFGEGSRLTVL.

This clonotype was recorded many times. CDR3 loop: CASSDRGQDTEAFF. The DNA of the CDR3 is TGTGCCAGCAGCGACAGGGGGCAGGACACTGAAGCTTTCTTT. The rearrangement uses TRBV5-5 and TRBJ1-1; 10 nucleotides match TRBD1. Germline-derived CDR1 and CDR2 are SGHKS and YYEKEE (reference sequence). The CDR3 length is 14 residues. V shed 4 bases and J 3 bases; nucleotides not matched to a gene: 3.

This clonotype was detected many times. The gene calls are TRBV15 and TRBJ2-7, with 9 nucleotides matching TRBD2. J was trimmed by 2 bases and V by 1 base; bases with no gene match: 3. CDR3 length: 15 amino acids. Germline V gene sequence: CDR1 LNHNV, CDR2 YYDKDF (reference sequence). CDR3 sequence: CATSRGASGTYEQYF. CDR3 in DNA: TGTGCCACCAGCAGAGGGGCTAGCGGGACCTACGAGCAGTACTTC.

This clonotype was picked up many times. The CDR3 sequence is CSASSVIYEQYF. CDR3 sequence (DNA): TGCAGTGCCTCTAGCGTTATCTACGAGCAGTACTTC. This chain uses TRBV20-1 with TRBJ2-7; a possible D gene is TRBD2 (6 bases). CDR1 is DFQATT, CDR2 SNEGSKA, per germline (reference sequence). Trimming took off 6 bases at V and 3 bases at J, with 12 bases between the two ends. The CDR3 consists of 12 residues.

As concerns this clonotype: A clone one base away is much larger, so this may be a read error. The chain couples TRBV5-1 to TRBJ2-5, with 9 bases that match TRBD2. Germline CDR1 SGHRS, CDR2 YFSETQ. CDR3 length: 14 amino acids. The junction had 8 bases not matched to a gene; V was cut back by 4 bases and J by 7 bases. The CDR3 here is CASSAGLARRTQYF. The DNA of the CDR3 is TGCGCCAGCAGCGCGGGACTAGCTCGGAGGACCCAGTACTTC.

In its sample, this clonotype was seen many times. This rearrangement joins TRBV9 to TRBJ1-1, with D perhaps matching TRBD1 (6 bases). The germline CDR1 and CDR2 sequences are SGDLS and YYNGEE. Trimming took off 2 bases at V and 5 bases at J, with 13 bases between the two ends. This CDR3 has 14 amino acids. The DNA for the CDR3 is TGTGCCAGCAGCGTGGACACAGGGCGGACTGAAGCTTTCTTT. Protein product: CASSVDTGRTEAFF.

The CDR3 DNA sequence: TGCAGTGCTAGGGCGGAGGGGAGGGAGACCCAGTACTTC. It yields the protein CSARAEGRETQYF. The chain recombines TRBV20-1 with TRBJ2-5, with a weak D call TRBD2 (6 bases). The germline gives CDR1 DFQATT, CDR2 SNEGSKA (reference sequence). Trimming pared 3 bases from V and 5 bases from J, leaving 13 bases between. The CDR3 consists of 13 residues.

This clonotype was recorded many times. The genes are TRBV12-3 or TRBV12-4 and TRBJ2-2; 11 nucleotides line up with TRBD2. The CDR3 contains 17 residues. The V and J ends lost 5 bases and 5 bases, in that order; junction bases with no gene match: 10. The CDR3 here is CASSPLAGGPRTGELFF. DNA of the CDR3: TGTGCCAGCAGTCCCTTAGCGGGAGGGCCACGGACCGGGGAGCTGTTTTTT.

This clonotype was counted many times. The chain couples TRBV5-6 to TRBJ1-4; 10 bases are a match to TRBD1. Germline V CDR1 and CDR2: SGHDT, YYEEEE. The CDR3 extends over 17 amino acids. Trimming cost V 2 bases and J 0 bases; bases outside gene matches: 4. The CDR3 reads CASSFRQGAATNEKLFF. The DNA for the CDR3 is TGTGCCAGCAGCTTCCGACAGGGGGCTGCAACTAATGAAAAACTGTTTTTT.

This clonotype was observed many times. V gene TRBV28 combines with J gene TRBJ1-5, with TRBD1 matching 7 bases. CDR1 and CDR2 (germline): MDHEN, SYDVKM. V lost 6 bases to trimming and J lost 4 bases; unmatched junction nucleotides: 6. The CDR3 runs 14 residues. CDR3 protein: CASRAGGRNQPQHF. For the CDR3, the DNA is TGTGCCAGCAGGGCAGGGGGGAGAAATCAGCCCCAGCATTTT.

The chain uses TRBV11-2 and TRBJ2-2; 15 nucleotides align to TRBD2. The germline V gene has CDR1 SGHAT and CDR2 FQNNGV. Unmatched junction bases numbered 11, after V lost 3 bases and J lost 6 bases. The CDR3 length is 19 residues. The CDR3: CASSFGTSGRFPPAGELFF. DNA for the CDR3: TGTGCCAGCAGCTTCGGGACTAGCGGGAGGTTCCCCCCCGCCGGGGAGCTGTTTTTT.

At least ten counts were recorded for this clonotype. The chain recombines TRBV5-1 with TRBJ2-3; D call uncertain. Germline V gene sequence: CDR1 SGHRS, CDR2 YFSETQ. V lost 4 bases, J lost 4 bases, and 10 bases lay in between. This CDR3 is built from 13 residues. CDR3 sequence: CASSPGSSDTQYF. In DNA, the CDR3 is TGCGCCAGCAGCCCTGGTTCATCAGATACGCAGTATTTT.

This clonotype was seen ten or more times. The V and J genes are TRBV7-8 and TRBJ2-3; 9 positions agree with TRBD2. V shed 8 bases and J 5 bases; nucleotides not matched to a gene: 11. This CDR3 has 15 amino acids. Looked up from germline, CDR1 is SGHVS and CDR2 is FQNEAQ. The CDR3 region is CASRASRGGGDTQYF. The CDR3, as DNA: TGTGCCAGCCGAGCCTCGCGGGGGGGCGGAGATACGCAGTATTTT.

This clonotype was found a few times. The genes are TRBV20-1 and TRBJ2-1; the D call may be TRBD1 or TRBD2 (5 bases each). Trimming left V 2 bases short and J 3 bases short, with 14 bases between. The CDR3 has 15 residues. Germline CDR1 DFQATT, CDR2 SNEGSKA (reference sequence). The CDR3 here is CSARKTGTNYNEQFF. CDR3 sequence (DNA): TGCAGTGCTAGAAAGACCGGGACCAACTACAATGAGCAGTTCTTC.

This clonotype came up many times. The chain links TRBV24-1 to TRBJ2-1, with 9 bases lining up with TRBD1. Germline assignment: CDR1 KGHDR and CDR2 SFDVKD. V lost 4 bases and J lost 7; bases outside the gene matches: 7. This CDR3 has 15 residues. For the CDR3, the DNA is TGTGCCACCAGTGACCCGACAGGGGGAGAGAATGAGCAGTTCTTC. Its protein is CATSDPTGGENEQFF.

The table lists this clonotype with many counts. This chain uses TRBV5-1 with TRBJ2-2, with D perhaps assigned TRBD1 or TRBD2 (5 bases each). The CDR3 runs to 17 residues. Trimming took off 3 bases at V and 4 bases at J, with 19 bases between the two ends. Germline V gene sequence: CDR1 SGHRS, CDR2 YFSETQ. This chain's CDR3 is CASSSLGFGGITGELFF. The CDR3 DNA sequence: TGCGCCAGCAGCTCACTGGGATTTGGGGGAATCACCGGGGAGCTGTTTTTT. The entire variable domain, with the rest obtained from reference TRBV5-1 and TRBJ2-2, is as follows: KAGVTQTPRYLIKTRGQQVTLSCSPISGHRSVSWYQQTPGQGLQFLFEYFSETQRNKGNFPGRFSGRQFSNSRSEMNVSTLELGDSALYLCASSSLGFGGITGELFFGEGSRLTVL.

This clonotype was observed at least ten times. This rearrangement joins TRBV20-1 to TRBJ1-4, with D unresolved. The CDR3 is 13 residues long. Trimming left V 6 bases short and J 4 bases short, with 12 bases between. Germline lookup yields CDR1 DFQATT and CDR2 SNEGSKA (reference sequence). CDR3 in amino acids: CSAIPGINEKLFF. Here the CDR3 DNA reads TGCAGTGCGATTCCGGGGATTAATGAAAAACTGTTTTTT.